A single sample gave rise to the 25 T cell receptor beta chains below, sequenced in a study of T cells after yellow fever vaccination. TCRdb redid the calling of the 5' RACE reads with MiXCR, one entry per CDR3 protein. The sample has under 300,000 distinct CDR3 sequences; about an eighth are singletons. The source was CD4+ T cells sorted from PBMCs, collected 45 days after the yellow fever booster vaccination. These receptors came from a man aged 25 to 45 who received the YFV17D yellow fever vaccine.

The chain links TRBV5-1 to TRBJ2-1, with TRBD2 identical over 9 bases. The CDR3 loop spans 15 amino acids. The ends lost 4 bases at V and 5 bases at J; junction bases unmatched: 7. Germline values: CDR1 SGHRS, CDR2 YFSETQ. CDR3 nucleotide sequence: TGCGCCAGCAGCCTAGGGACTAGCAGTGACAATGAGCAGTTCTTC. Translation: CASSLGTSSDNEQFF.

This clonotype has only a few counts. The chain uses TRBV12-3 or TRBV12-4 and TRBJ2-2, with D possibly matching TRBD2 (5 bases). This CDR3 spans 14 amino acids. V dropped 7 bases and J dropped 4 bases, with 13 bases sitting between them. The CDR3 nucleotides read TGTGCCAGCACAGGAGGATCTTTCACCGGGGAGCTGTTTTTT. As protein: CASTGGSFTGELFF.

With respect to this clonotype: The junction departs from germline at one end; a sequencing error may be responsible. The rearrangement joins TRBV5-1 to TRBJ2-7, with D possibly matching TRBD1 (6 bases). CDR1 and CDR2 from the germline V gene are SGHRS and YFSETQ. The CDR3 extends over 13 amino acids. The CDR3 DNA is TGCGTCAGCAGCCTCGGACAGTTCAACGAGCAGTACTTC. It encodes CVSSLGQFNEQYF.

This chain uses TRBV12-3 or TRBV12-4 with TRBJ2-2; D ambiguous. This CDR3 comprises 15 residues. The germline V and J ends were trimmed by 2 bases and 0 bases, with 7 bases remaining between them. CDR3 in amino acids: CASSLRQPNTGELFF. The CDR3 coding sequence is TGTGCCAGCAGTTTAAGGCAACCGAACACCGGGGAGCTGTTTTTT.

This clonotype was recorded a few times. The CDR3 is CSATPSGGLVGANVLTF. The CDR3 DNA reads TGCAGTGCTACCCCCTCGGGCGGGTTAGTCGGGGCCAACGTCCTGACTTTC. V and J are TRBV20-1 and TRBJ2-6, with a weak D call TRBD2 (5 bases). The V and J ends lost 4 bases and 4 bases respectively, with 20 bases between them. The CDR3 spans 17 residues. Germline loops: CDR1 DFQATT, CDR2 SNEGSKA (reference sequence).

This clonotype was counted at least ten times. This chain uses TRBV5-1 with TRBJ2-7, with 12 bases aligning to TRBD2. CDR3 length: 15 amino acids. The germline V gene has CDR1 SGHRS and CDR2 YFSETQ. V lost 3 bases, J lost 4 bases, and 5 bases stayed unmatched. CDR3 in amino acids: CASSSSGRALYEQYF. The CDR3 DNA sequence: TGCGCCAGCAGCTCTAGCGGGAGGGCCTTGTACGAGCAGTACTTC.

The chain employs TRBV7-9 and TRBJ2-7; possibly TRBD2 for D (6 bases). The V end was cut by 3 bases, the J end by 3 bases, with 15 bases between. The CDR3 contains 15 residues. Germline lookup yields CDR1 SEHNR and CDR2 FQNEAQ (reference sequence). The CDR3 nucleotides are TGTGCCAGCAGCTTCCTACTGCGGGACGTCTACGAGCAGTACTTC. This sequence encodes CASSFLLRDVYEQYF.

This clonotype has at least ten counts. The chain joins TRBV24-1 to TRBJ1-1; D gene ambiguous. Germline values: CDR1 KGHDR, CDR2 SFDVKD. The CDR3 has 15 amino acids. V was clipped by 0 bases and J by 3 bases, with 10 bases between them. The CDR3: CATSDLRPWDTEAFF. In DNA, the CDR3 is TGTGCCACCAGTGATTTGCGGCCTTGGGACACTGAAGCTTTCTTT.

The J gene is TRBJ2-2, the V gene TRBV14; D is unresolved. V lost 4 bases to trimming and J lost 6 bases, with 9 bases between them. CDR1 is SGHDN and CDR2 is FVKESK in the germline V gene. This CDR3 has 13 residues. CDR3 sequence: CASSRFGSGELFF. The CDR3 DNA reads as TGTGCCAGCAGCCGTTTTGGATCCGGGGAGCTGTTTTTT.

The chain recombines TRBV12-3 or TRBV12-4 with TRBJ2-6; TRBD2 matches at 11 bases. The ends lost 8 bases at V and 0 bases at J; junction bases unmatched: 6. There are 17 residues in the CDR3. The chain's CDR3 is CASGLTSGVSGANVLTF. The DNA of the CDR3 is TGTGCCAGCGGTCTGACTAGCGGGGTCTCTGGGGCCAACGTCCTGACTTTC.

This clonotype appeared a few times. Compared with germline, one end of the junction differs, possibly owing to a read error. The chain combines TRBV7-2 with TRBJ2-1, with 11 nucleotides matching TRBD2. Germline V gene sequence: CDR1 SGHTA, CDR2 FQGNSA. The CDR3 contains 15 residues. CDR3 sequence (DNA): TGTGCCAGCAGCCTAGCGGGAGGCCCCTCGAATGAGCAGTTCTTC. It is translated as CASSLAGGPSNEQFF.

The V call is TRBV11-2, the J call TRBJ2-4; possible D gene TRBD1, 6 bases. Germline assignment: CDR1 SGHAT and CDR2 FQNNGV. The V gene lost 4 bases and the J gene lost 0 bases, with 16 bases spanning the gap. The CDR3 consists of 17 residues. The CDR3 coding sequence is TGTGCCAGCAGCTCCTACCGGGACACCCTAGCCAAAAACATTCAGTACTTC. Residues: CASSSYRDTLAKNIQYF.

In its sample, this clonotype was seen a few times. This rearrangement joins TRBV20-1 to TRBJ2-1, with a weak D call TRBD2 (6 bases). Trimming cost V 1 base and J 5 bases, with 12 bases left between them. The CDR3 runs to 14 residues. Germline values: CDR1 DFQATT, CDR2 SNEGSKA (reference sequence). The CDR3 here is CSARVAGLNNEQFF. CDR3 bases: TGCAGTGCTAGAGTTGCGGGACTTAACAATGAGCAGTTCTTC.

This rearrangement joins TRBV12-3 or TRBV12-4 to TRBJ2-1; the match to TRBD2 covers 10 bases. This CDR3 comprises 15 residues. The trim removed 6 bases at V and 8 bases at J, leaving 10 bases unmatched. CDR3 residues: CASSPTSGKNDEQFF. The CDR3 DNA follows: TGTGCCAGCAGCCCCACTAGCGGGAAAAACGATGAGCAGTTCTTC.

This clonotype was seen many times. The genes are TRBV12-3 or TRBV12-4 and TRBJ2-1; D is possibly TRBD2 (6 bases). CDR3 length: 15 residues. V was cut by 3 bases and J by 4 bases, with 13 bases left in between. CDR3 amino acids: CASSFGTSPYNEQFF. For the CDR3, the DNA is TGTGCCAGCAGTTTCGGAACTAGCCCGTACAATGAGCAGTTCTTC.

This clonotype was counted at least ten times. The J gene is TRBJ2-2, the V gene TRBV7-2; 8 bases line up with TRBD2. J lost 3 bases, V lost 6 bases, and 9 bases had no gene match. The V gene's germline CDR1 is SGHTA and CDR2 FQGNSA. This CDR3 contains 16 residues. The CDR3: CASRSDSGTYTGELFF. The DNA of the CDR3 is TGTGCCAGCAGGTCCGATAGCGGGACCTACACCGGGGAGCTGTTTTTT.

The rearrangement links TRBV11-2 to TRBJ2-5, with 7 bases aligning to TRBD1. Trimming removed 5 bases from V and 2 bases from J; junction bases left unmatched: 8. The CDR3 extends over 15 amino acids. Per germline, CDR1 SGHAT and CDR2 FQNNGV. Written as DNA, the CDR3 is TGTGCCAGCAGCCCCGAGAGGGGGCCTCAAGAGACCCAGTACTTC. Translation gives CASSPERGPQETQYF.

The genes are TRBV5-1 and TRBJ2-2; maybe TRBD2 (5 bases). Germline V gene sequence: CDR1 SGHRS, CDR2 YFSETQ. CDR3 size: 13 residues. The V end lost 8 bases, the J end lost 6 bases, and 14 bases lay between the germline ends. In DNA, the CDR3 is TGCGCCAGGGCCACTAGGCCCCCCGGGGAGCTGTTTTTT. Amino acid sequence: CARATRPPGELFF.

This clonotype was seen only a few times. This chain uses TRBV27 with TRBJ2-5; D is ambiguous. Deletions cut 3 bases from V and 0 bases from J, with 14 bases between. This CDR3 is built from 16 residues. CDR1 is MNHEY, CDR2 SMNVEV, per germline (reference sequence). The CDR3 DNA follows: TGTGCCAGCAGTTTCTTTGCTGGAACAGACCAAGAGACCCAGTACTTC. It encodes CASSFFAGTDQETQYF.

Here the CDR3 DNA reads TGCAGTGCTAGACGCTCTAGCGGGAGAGGCAATGAGCAGTTCTTC. Amino acids: CSARRSSGRGNEQFF. The rearrangement links TRBV20-1 to TRBJ2-1; TRBD2 aligns across 10 bases. Per germline, CDR1 DFQATT and CDR2 SNEGSKA (reference sequence). The CDR3 consists of 15 residues. V gave up 2 bases and J gave up 6 bases; unmatched junction bases: 7.

This clonotype came up many times. The CDR3 loop is CSLGTAYEQYF. Written as DNA, the CDR3 is TGCAGCCTAGGGACAGCCTACGAGCAGTACTTC. This rearrangement joins TRBV20-1 to TRBJ2-7; TRBD1 agrees at 7 bases. The germline gives CDR1 DFQATT, CDR2 SNEGSKA (reference sequence). The CDR3 loop spans 11 amino acids.

This chain connects TRBV24-1 to TRBJ2-1; D gene uncertain. Trimming removed 3 bases from V and 6 bases from J, with 2 bases in between. Germline V lookup: CDR1 KGHDR, CDR2 SFDVKD. The CDR3 covers 11 residues. CDR3 nucleotides: TGTGCCACCAGTGATATCAATGAGCAGTTCTTC. Encoded protein: CATSDINEQFF.

The chain joins TRBV20-1 to TRBJ2-5, with D unclear. The V gene lost 6 bases and the J gene lost 4 bases, with 18 bases spanning the gap. Per germline, CDR1 DFQATT and CDR2 SNEGSKA (reference sequence). The CDR3 extends over 14 amino acids. The CDR3: CSARHWRNRETQYF. The CDR3 nucleotides are TGCAGTGCGAGACATTGGCGTAATCGAGAGACCCAGTACTTC.

The V call is TRBV7-2, the J call TRBJ1-1; D may be TRBD1 (6 bases). This CDR3 region has 13 residues. The germline gives CDR1 SGHTA, CDR2 FQGNSA. The V end was cut by 4 bases, the J end by 11 bases, with 17 bases between. The CDR3 region has the DNA TGTGCCAGCAGCTCACCGGGGGCCCGATGGGCTTTCTTT. Protein sequence: CASSSPGARWAFF.

V usage is TRBV7-2 and J usage is TRBJ2-1, with TRBD1 matching over 7 bases. This CDR3 region has 13 residues. The germline V gene has CDR1 SGHTA and CDR2 FQGNSA. The trim removed 7 bases at V and 4 bases at J, leaving 4 bases unmatched. The CDR3 DNA sequence: TGTGCCAGCATCCAGGACAGGTACAATGAGCAGTTCTTC. This translates into CASIQDRYNEQFF.